The 27 T cell receptor beta chains below all came from one sample that was sequenced in a study of molecular identifiers for immune sequencing clone quantification (dated by TCRdb to about 2018). The library relied on PCR. Instrument on record: NextSeq 500. The public sequencing data were trimmed at Q25 with fastp and processed into clonotypes with MiXCR by TCRdb, which kept only in-frame beta chains. For every CDR3 protein sequence, its rows merge into one entry that carries the most common genes and DNA. The sample table lists 79,000 or so distinct CDR3 sequences, approximately 23% of them with a count of one. Of the sample, roughly 0.76% is held by the ten largest clones. The source material was naive CD8+ T cells from blood, with Jurkat cell RNA spiked in. The sample's cell subset or site label, in plain terms: FACS-sorted CD8+CD4-CCR7+CD45RA+ naive T cells. These TCRs come from a human donor in good health. Some libraries in this study had Jurkat cell RNA spiked in.

On this clonotype: A much larger clone differs by one base, so this may be a read error. The rearrangement links TRBV29-1 to TRBJ2-7, with unresolved D. Germline V gene sequence: CDR1 SQVTM, CDR2 ANQGSEA. CDR3 size: 11 residues. V was trimmed by 7 bases and J by 3 bases, leaving 10 bases between them. The CDR3 is CSAERNYEQYF. CDR3 DNA: TGCAGCGCTGAGAGAAACTACGAGCAGTACTTC.

As concerns this clonotype: It may be a read error: a sequence one base away is much more abundant. The rearrangement uses TRBV4-3 and TRBJ1-1; TRBD1 agrees at 9 bases. Germline lookup yields CDR1 LGHNA and CDR2 YSLEER. The CDR3 covers 15 residues. CDR3 bases: TGCGCCAGCAGCCAAGAAGACAGGGGGAACACTGCAGCTTTCTTT. This codes for CASSQEDRGNTAAFF.

The chain employs TRBV21-1 and TRBJ2-7; TRBD1, the table's D call, was not compared with the DNA. TRBV21-1 is termed a pseudogene. This CDR3 is 12 amino acids long. In nucleotides, the CDR3 is TGTGCCAGCTGCAAAGCGCCCGGGGGCAAGTACTTC. Amino acid sequence: CASCKAPGGKYF.

As to this clonotype: This could be a read error, since a much larger clone is one nucleotide away. This chain connects TRBV27 to TRBJ2-5, with D unclear. The CDR3 sequence is 13 residues long. Germline V gene data show CDR1 as MNHEY and CDR2 as SMNVEV (reference sequence). This chain's CDR3 is CASSLLNQETLYF. CDR3 in DNA: TGTGCCAGCAGTTTACTCAACCAAGAGACCCTGTACTTC.

Of note for this clonotype: The germline gene is not matched at one end of the junction; a read error may be the cause. This chain joins TRBV7-9 and TRBJ1-1; the D is unclear. CDR3 size: 14 residues. Germline assignment: CDR1 SEHNR and CDR2 FQNEAQ (reference sequence). The CDR3 is CARSLATVPVGAFF. Here the CDR3 DNA reads TGTGCCCGCAGCTTAGCTACAGTGCCAGTTGGAGCTTTCTTT.

This clonotype was observed a few times. The genes are TRBV5-1 and TRBJ2-7; 8 bases align to TRBD1. The trim removed 6 bases at V and 5 bases at J, leaving 7 bases unmatched. From germline, CDR1 is SGHRS and CDR2 YFSETQ. The CDR3 is made up of 13 amino acids. CDR3 bases: TGCGCCAGCACGGGACAGGCCGACCACGAGCAGTACTTC. This codes for CASTGQADHEQYF.

This clonotype was counted at least ten times. V gene TRBV4-3 combines with J gene TRBJ2-1, with no clear D. The V end was cut by 0 bases, the J end by 2 bases, with 11 bases between. Per the germline V gene, CDR1 is LGHNA and CDR2 is YSLEER. The CDR3 spans 16 residues. The CDR3 DNA sequence: TGCGCCAGCAGCCAAGATTTCCCTGGCCCCTACAATGAGCAGTTCTTC. Amino acids: CASSQDFPGPYNEQFF.

Points on this clonotype: This CDR3 is missing its conserved last phenylalanine or tryptophan, likely due to a read error. This sequence joins TRBV10-3 and TRBJ2-1; maybe TRBD1 (5 bases). Per the germline V gene, CDR1 is ENHRY and CDR2 is SYGVKD. The CDR3 extends over 16 amino acids. V was trimmed by 0 bases and J by 6 bases, leaving 15 bases between them. The CDR3, as DNA: TGTGCCATCAGTGAGTCGGTAGGGGTAGCTTTCAATGAGCAGTTCCTC. It codes for CAISESVGVAFNEQFL.

This clonotype showed up just a few times. This sequence joins TRBV9 and TRBJ2-7, with TRBD2 as a possible D gene (6 bases). V was cut by 0 bases and J by 0 bases, with 7 bases left in between. This CDR3 has 14 amino acids. In germline, CDR1 is SGDLS, CDR2 YYNGEE. Written as DNA, the CDR3 is TGTGCCAGCAGCGTAGGGACTAACTCCTACGAGCAGTACTTC. Translated: CASSVGTNSYEQYF. Drawing the rest from reference TRBV9 and TRBJ2-7, the complete variable domain is DSGVTQTPKHLITATGQRVTLRCSPRSGDLSVYWYQQSLDQGLQFLIQYYNGEERAKGNILERFSAQQFPDLHSELNLSSLELGDSALYFCASSVGTNSYEQYFGPGTRLTVT.

Ten or more counts support this clonotype. The chain couples TRBV5-6 to TRBJ2-5, with a possible D match to TRBD2 (5 bases). This CDR3 is 13 amino acids long. Trimming stripped 1 base from V and 2 bases from J, with 6 bases between. CDR1 is SGHDT and CDR2 is YYEEEE in the germline V gene. The CDR3 sequence is CASSLRTQETQYF. DNA for the CDR3: TGTGCCAGCAGCTTGCGGACTCAAGAGACCCAGTACTTC.

As for this clonotype: This may come from a read error, since a much larger clone is one base off. The chain recombines TRBV7-2 with TRBJ2-5; D may be TRBD2 (6 bases). Germline-derived CDR1 and CDR2 are SGHTA and FQGNSA. This CDR3 is built from 14 residues. CDR3 sequence (DNA): TGTGCCAACAGCCGGGACGGGGGCCAAGAGACCCAGTACTTC. The encoded protein is CANSRDGGQETQYF.

The chain employs TRBV5-5 and TRBJ2-5; no reliable D call. Germline V lookup: CDR1 SGHKS, CDR2 YYEKEE (reference sequence). The CDR3 totals 15 residues. V dropped 4 bases and J dropped 1 base, with 14 bases sitting between them. The CDR3 DNA is TGTGCCAGCAGCCCACGGGTGGGTTTCCAAGAGACCCAGTACTTC. It codes for CASSPRVGFQETQYF.

About this clonotype: A clone one base away is much larger, so this may be a read error. The rearrangement uses TRBV29-1 and TRBJ2-7; a possible D gene is TRBD1 (5 bases). The V gene's germline CDR1 is SQVTM and CDR2 ANQGSEA. Trimming removed 3 bases at V and 2 bases at J, with 11 bases between. The CDR3 loop spans 13 amino acids. The CDR3 sequence: CSVEAGPTYEQYF. CDR3 in DNA: TGCAGCGTTGAGGCAGGGCCTACCTACGAGCAGTACTTC.

This clonotype was observed a handful of times. The chain combines TRBV3-1 with TRBJ1-1; 7 bases are a match to TRBD1. J lost 5 bases, V lost 6 bases, and 9 bases had no gene match. The CDR3 covers 14 residues. CDR1 and CDR2 from the germline V gene are LGHDT and YNNKEL (reference sequence). This CDR3 reads CASSEAGGRTEAFF. The CDR3 DNA is TGTGCCAGCAGTGAAGCAGGGGGGAGGACTGAAGCTTTCTTT.

The chain couples TRBV12-3 or TRBV12-4 to TRBJ2-1; maybe TRBD2 (6 bases). The CDR3 extends over 16 amino acids. Trimming stripped 2 bases from V and 4 bases from J, with 15 bases between. The CDR3 reads CASSLNLYGGYNEQFF. CDR3 sequence (DNA): TGTGCCAGCAGTTTAAATTTGTATGGAGGGTACAATGAGCAGTTCTTC.

This clonotype was detected ten times or more. The rearrangement uses TRBV6-5 and TRBJ1-1, with 7 nucleotides matching TRBD1. Looked up from germline, CDR1 is MNHEY and CDR2 is SVGAGI. Trimming took 6 bases from V and 5 from J; bases not matched to a gene: 3. The length of the CDR3 is 12 residues. The CDR3 coding sequence is TGTGCCAGCAGCCAGACAGGGACTGAAGCTTTCTTT. Translated: CASSQTGTEAFF.

This clonotype was detected ten times or more. The J gene is TRBJ2-5, the V gene TRBV4-3, with D possibly TRBD2 on 6 matching bases. V dropped 0 bases and J dropped 2 bases, with 16 bases sitting between them. Germline V gives CDR1 LGHNA, CDR2 YSLEER. The CDR3 has 17 amino acids. The chain's CDR3 is CASSQDPGLNSQETQYF. Written as DNA, the CDR3 is TGCGCCAGCAGCCAAGATCCTGGACTAAATTCACAAGAGACCCAGTACTTC.

This clonotype has at least ten counts. The chain carries TRBV7-9 and TRBJ1-4; 10 positions match TRBD1. Germline trimming cut 10 bases from V and 5 bases from J; bases unmatched to any gene: 4. The CDR3 spans 13 residues. In germline, CDR1 is SEHNR, CDR2 FQNEAQ (reference sequence). The CDR3 region is CATPDRGNEKLFF. The CDR3 DNA reads as TGTGCCACCCCGGACAGGGGGAATGAAAAACTGTTTTTT.

Note on this clonotype: The junction departs from the called germline gene at one end, perhaps through a read error. The chain combines TRBV15 with TRBJ2-3; TRBD2 aligns across 7 bases. The CDR3 runs 17 residues. Per the germline V gene, CDR1 is LNHNV and CDR2 is YYDKDF (reference sequence). The CDR3 reads CATSRGTATTSTDTQCF. CDR3 in DNA: TGTGCCACCAGCAGGGGGACTGCAACGACTAGCACAGATACGCAGTGTTTT.

This clonotype showed up many times. This sequence joins TRBV29-1 and TRBJ2-5, with 9 positions matching TRBD2. CDR3 size: 14 residues. The V gene's germline CDR1 is SQVTM and CDR2 ANQGSEA. Unmatched junction bases numbered 7, after V lost 6 bases and J lost 2 bases. CDR3 sequence (DNA): TGCAGCGTCGCACCGGGACTAGCTCAAGAGACCCAGTACTTC. Translated, it gives CSVAPGLAQETQYF. Variable domain in full (rest from reference TRBV29-1 and TRBJ2-5): SAVISQKPSRDICQRGTSLTIQCQVDSQVTMMFWYRQQPGQSLTLIATANQGSEATYESGFVIDKFPISRPNLTFSTLTVSNMSPEDSSIYLCSVAPGLAQETQYFGPGTRLLVL.

This clonotype was seen at least ten times. The chain recombines TRBV28 with TRBJ2-5, with 10 bases matching TRBD2. Looked up from germline, CDR1 is MDHEN and CDR2 is SYDVKM. After removal of 3 bases from V and 2 bases from J, the junction contained 6 bases not matched to a gene. This CDR3 is built from 16 residues. CDR3 DNA sequence: TGTGCCAGCAGTTTTTTAGCGGGAGGTTGGCAAGAGACCCAGTACTTC. Protein product: CASSFLAGGWQETQYF.

This clonotype was detected only a few times. The genes are TRBV28 and TRBJ1-1; 7 bases are a match to TRBD1. Trimming at V came to 2 bases and at J to 5 bases, leaving 8 bases not matched to a gene. The CDR3 runs 15 residues. Germline V gene data show CDR1 as MDHEN and CDR2 as SYDVKM. The CDR3 loop reads CASSLHSGGRTEAFF. The CDR3, as DNA: TGTGCCAGCAGTTTACATTCAGGGGGGAGGACTGAAGCTTTCTTT. The whole variable domain, filled in from reference TRBV28 and TRBJ1-1, reads DVKVTQSSRYLVKRTGEKVFLECVQDMDHENMFWYRQDPGLGLRLIYFSYDVKMKEKGDIPEGYSVSREKKERFSLILESASTNQTSMYLCASSLHSGGRTEAFFGQGTRLTVV.

In this sample, this clonotype turned up many times. The chain's CDR3 is CASRNLRDSPSGANVLTF. Written as DNA, the CDR3 is TGTGCCAGCAGAAACCTCCGGGACAGTCCCTCTGGGGCCAACGTCCTGACTTTC. The V and J genes are TRBV6-2 or TRBV6-3 and TRBJ2-6; 7 bases map to TRBD1. Germline CDR1 reads MNHEY; CDR2 reads SVGEGT. Unmatched junction bases numbered 11, after V lost 6 bases and J lost 0 bases. This CDR3 is 18 amino acids long.

As regards this clonotype: Given a much more abundant clone one base away, this may be a read error. This chain connects TRBV5-5 to TRBJ1-3; D ambiguous. The CDR3 length is 15 residues. The germline V gene encodes CDR1 SGHKS and CDR2 YYEKEE (reference sequence). The CDR3 region is CASSFWPSSGNTVYF. In DNA, the CDR3 is TGTGCCAGCAGCTTTTGGCCCTCCTCTGGAAACACCGTATATTTT.

This clonotype was found many times. This chain connects TRBV2 to TRBJ2-7; TRBD2 aligns across 10 bases. Germline V gene sequence: CDR1 SNHLY, CDR2 FYNNEI. The trim removed 4 bases at V and 0 bases at J, leaving 3 bases unmatched. The CDR3 extends over 15 amino acids. Here the CDR3 reads CASSALAGVSYEQYF. In DNA, the CDR3 is TGTGCCAGCAGTGCCCTAGCGGGGGTCTCCTACGAGCAGTACTTC. Variable domain in full (rest from reference TRBV2 and TRBJ2-7): EPEVTQTPSHQVTQMGQEVILRCVPISNHLYFYWYRQILGQKVEFLVSFYNNEISEKSEIFDDQFSVERPDGSNFTLKIRSTKLEDSAMYFCASSALAGVSYEQYFGPGTRLTVT.

The chain uses TRBV9 and TRBJ2-2; TRBD2 agrees at 11 bases. Germline trimming cut 3 bases from V and 7 bases from J; bases unmatched to any gene: 5. CDR1 SGDLS and CDR2 YYNGEE come from the germline V gene. The CDR3 runs to 15 residues. The CDR3 coding sequence is TGTGCCAGCAGCGAACTAGCGGGAGATAGCGGGGAGCTGTTTTTT. This translates into CASSELAGDSGELFF.

This chain uses TRBV12-3 or TRBV12-4 with TRBJ2-1; 10 bases align to TRBD2. The CDR3 sequence is 14 residues long. V dropped 3 bases and J dropped 15; count of bases not matched to a gene: 11. The CDR3 protein is CASSLSPAGGGWFF. Written as DNA, the CDR3 is TGTGCCAGCAGTTTGTCGCCAGCGGGGGGGGGATGGTTCTTC.